This is a list of T cell receptor beta chains from one sample in a study of blood T cells in healthy people across ages. MiXCR was run by TCRdb on the 5' RACE reads, yielding one entry per CDR3 protein. The data show about 650,000 distinct CDR3 sequences, about 30% seen once. Input material: blood. These receptors were collected from a woman of 80 years or more in good health. The conserved cysteine and the conserved F or W are not part of the CDR3 here. Each record gives: CDR3 protein, V gene, J gene.

ASSSGQGWNEQY,TRBV7-9,TRBJ2-7
ASSRGAFAEAF,TRBV12-3/TRBV12-4,TRBJ1-1
ASSFSGQGHGYT,TRBV28,TRBJ1-2
ASSQDGRGQGLVGYT,TRBV4-1,TRBJ1-2
ASIQGSANTGELF,TRBV5-6,TRBJ2-2
ASSPAPSSRKLNEQF,TRBV14,TRBJ2-1
SASLLAGGTDTQY,TRBV20-1,TRBJ2-3
ASSRDRRLSDGYT,TRBV5-1,TRBJ1-2
ASSLGVGGPYEQY,TRBV7-6,TRBJ2-7
ASSLSGGVGTQY,TRBV12-3/TRBV12-4,TRBJ2-3
ASLGKREAKGEQF,TRBV27,TRBJ2-1
AIRGQTYNSPLH,TRBV10-3,TRBJ1-6
ASSFLRGRRQETQY,TRBV12-3/TRBV12-4,TRBJ2-5
ATVGDHSYEQY,TRBV6-5,TRBJ2-7
AISPAQGDSSGSQADTQY,TRBV10-3,TRBJ2-3
ASSETQGWVQY,TRBV6-1,TRBJ2-7
AWRPRDREKLF,TRBV30,TRBJ1-4
SAGGTGVYEQY,TRBV20-1,TRBJ2-7
ASSLGGKTDTQY,TRBV5-1,TRBJ2-3
ASSLAGTGGIANYGYT,TRBV7-2,TRBJ1-2
SGGQGANEQF,TRBV28,TRBJ2-1
SARGASGKTDTQY,TRBV20-1,TRBJ2-3
ATSRDRGEGEAF,TRBV15,TRBJ1-1
SADPASGGASYDEQF,TRBV20-1,TRBJ2-1
ATSRDFRGPSYNEQF,TRBV15,TRBJ2-1
ATGAGRGTEAF,TRBV6-1,TRBJ1-1
ASSHQAREVETQY,TRBV5-6,TRBJ2-5
ASSRGTENTEAF,TRBV6-5,TRBJ1-1
ASSPHGAGGHYEQY,TRBV28,TRBJ2-7
SAESGGAEVDTDTQY,TRBV20-1,TRBJ2-3
ASSYPWTGNSYEQY,TRBV7-2,TRBJ2-7
ASSYVGDETQY,TRBV6-5,TRBJ2-5
ASSQSMGDRSYEQY,TRBV4-3,TRBJ2-7
ASSHTDTNYGYT,TRBV5-1,TRBJ1-2
ASTLDRGSPLH,TRBV6-2/TRBV6-3,TRBJ1-6
ASSLVAGQGMNTEAF,TRBV7-8,TRBJ1-1
SASGQDDYNEQF,TRBV20-1,TRBJ2-1
ASSELGGDEKLF,TRBV7-2,TRBJ1-4
ARSLQGRTGELF,TRBV7-9,TRBJ2-2
ASSARHSGGTQY,TRBV2,TRBJ2-3